The T cell receptor (beta chain) under discussion was sequenced for a study of blood T cell repertoires in COVID-19. Overall study: PBMCs, B-cell-depleted T cells, or T cells provided the cDNA or gDNA that made up the material.

This CDR3 comprises 15 residues. V was trimmed by 1 base and J by 3 bases, leaving 10 bases between them. Germline V gene data show CDR1 as SGHTS and CDR2 as YDEGEE. This clone came up a few times. Per the original methods: Amplification of reference gene primers was used by the study to estimate nucleated cell counts. Only in-frame clones appear in the TCRdb table, and some are missing; sequencing was by immunoSEQ multiplex PCR. V and J calls and clone size are given by that table; D and trimming were obtained from the DNA. This sample yields roughly 220,000 clones, of which approximately 83% are seen a single time; about 2.4% belongs to the top ten.

Specimen: peripheral blood. The TCR was taken from a woman aged 60 to 75 with acute or convalescent COVID-19. The chain has TRBV5-8 and TRBJ1-4; D is possibly TRBD1 (6 bases). The CDR3 DNA follows: TGTGCCAGCAGCTTGATCTACAGGGCTAATGAAAAACTGTTTTTT. This gives the protein CASSLIYRANEKLFF.